This T cell receptor (beta chain) originates from a study of molecular identifiers for immune sequencing clone quantification. Across the whole study: Four portions were sequenced after RNA from about 20,000 or 100,000 naive CD8 cells was split five ways in replicates.

Losses at the gene ends were 1 base for V and 4 bases for J; bases not matched to a gene: 5. The CDR3 length is 16 residues. Germline CDR1 and CDR2: SGHRS and YFSETQ. In TCRdb, the PCR reads were re-called with MiXCR into one record per CDR3 protein. The repertoire consists of over 90,000 distinct CDR3 sequences, with around 37% occurring once and the leading ten covering 9% to 10%. This clonotype was detected ten times or more. Sequencing was performed on naive CD8+ T cells from blood, with Jurkat cell RNA spiked in. Indicated subset: FACS-sorted CD8+CD4-CCR7+CD45RA+ naive T cells. This TCR derives from a human donor in good health. Some libraries in this study had Jurkat cell RNA spiked in. This sequence joins TRBV5-1 and TRBJ2-3, with 11 bases identical to TRBD2. CDR3 residues: CASSLTSGSAADTQYF. As DNA, the CDR3 is TGCGCCAGCAGCTTGACTAGCGGGAGTGCGGCAGATACGCAGTATTTT.